These 21 T cell receptor beta chains were all obtained from the same sample, sequenced in a study of molecular identifiers for immune sequencing clone quantification. From the PCR reads, TCRdb called clonotypes with MiXCR, one entry per CDR3 protein. Of about 640,000 distinct CDR3 sequences listed, just under 20% were seen once; the top ten hold approximately 0.9%. Sequenced sample: naive CD8+ T cells from blood, with Jurkat cell RNA spiked in. Subset meaning: FACS-sorted CD8+CD4-CCR7+CD45RA+ naive T cells. The receptors originated from a human donor in good health. Some libraries in this study had Jurkat cell RNA spiked in.

This clonotype was detected ten times or more. This chain connects TRBV20-1 to TRBJ2-3; D might be TRBD2 (6 bases). CDR1 and CDR2 from the germline V gene are DFQATT and SNEGSKA (reference sequence). Trimming stripped 4 bases from V and 3 bases from J, with 14 bases between. This CDR3 region has 14 residues. In nucleotides, the CDR3 is TGCAGTGCTAAACGAGCGGGTTTAACAGATACGCAGTATTTT. Protein sequence: CSAKRAGLTDTQYF.

This clonotype was seen more than once but under ten times. The chain has TRBV20-1 and TRBJ2-7, with 10 positions matching TRBD2. After removal of 0 bases from V and 7 bases from J, the junction contained 24 bases not matched to a gene. The CDR3 is 20 residues long. Germline V CDR1 and CDR2: DFQATT, SNEGSKA (reference sequence). The CDR3 is CSARDPARQREGLLLGEQYF. CDR3 DNA: TGCAGTGCTAGAGATCCAGCCCGCCAGCGGGAGGGCCTTCTTCTTGGGGAGCAGTACTTC.

Comment on this clonotype: A much bigger clone sits one base away, suggesting this may be a read error. The V gene is TRBV5-1, the J gene TRBJ2-7; 15 bases agree with TRBD2. Germline-derived CDR1 and CDR2 are SGHRS and YFSETQ. This CDR3 spans 17 amino acids. For the CDR3, the DNA is TGCGCCAGCAGCTCCGGGACTAGCGGGAGGAGCTCCTACGGGCAGTACTTC. Protein: CASSSGTSGRSSYGQYF.

Ten or more counts support this clonotype. The V call is TRBV29-1, the J call TRBJ2-1, with D maybe TRBD2 (7 bases). CDR3 length: 14 amino acids. With 3 bases removed from V and 6 bases from J, the gap between germline ends came to 15 bases. The germline V gene encodes CDR1 SQVTM and CDR2 ANQGSEA. CDR3 nucleotide sequence: TGCAGCGTTGATGGAGGGGGGGCCGTCAATGAGCAGTTCTTC. Amino acid sequence: CSVDGGGAVNEQFF.

This clonotype is a singleton in its sample. This may be a read error: a much more frequent sequence differs by one nucleotide. A read error is likely, as this CDR3 ends without the conserved phenylalanine or tryptophan. The rearrangement uses TRBV5-1 and TRBJ1-2, with D tentatively TRBD1 (5 bases). The CDR3 extends over 17 amino acids. The V end lost 2 bases, the J end lost 4 bases, and 21 bases lay between the germline ends. CDR1 is SGHRS and CDR2 is YFSETQ in the germline V gene. CDR3 DNA: TGCGCCAGCAGCTTTCGGTCCGGGACGGATTCCGCCTATGGCTACACCTCC. Translating it yields CASSFRSGTDSAYGYTS.

With regard to this clonotype: A much larger clone lies one base from this, so it may be a read error. This sequence joins TRBV28 and TRBJ2-7, with 10 bases fitting TRBD2. The CDR3 totals 16 residues. Germline V gene data show CDR1 as MDHEN and CDR2 as SYDVKM. CDR3 DNA sequence: TGTGCCAGCGGTTTCCCTCCCCTAGCGGGAGTCGGCGAGCAGTACTTC. It translates to CASGFPPLAGVGEQYF.

The chain carries TRBV12-3 or TRBV12-4 and TRBJ1-2; a possible D gene is TRBD1 (6 bases). The CDR3 has 13 residues. V dropped 6 bases and J dropped 5 bases, with 13 bases sitting between them. The chain's CDR3 is CASSPGTLYGYTF. In nucleotides, the CDR3 is TGTGCCAGCAGCCCCGGGACATTATATGGCTACACCTTC.

The table lists this clonotype with many counts. The genes are TRBV5-1 and TRBJ2-5; D call uncertain. The V gene lost 2 bases and the J gene lost 3 bases, with 11 bases spanning the gap. CDR3 length: 14 residues. The V gene's germline CDR1 is SGHRS and CDR2 YFSETQ. This CDR3 is CASSFVNRKETQYF. The CDR3 DNA reads TGCGCCAGCAGCTTTGTAAACAGAAAAGAGACCCAGTACTTC. The variable domain in full, with the rest retrieved from reference TRBV5-1 and TRBJ2-5, is KAGVTQTPRYLIKTRGQQVTLSCSPISGHRSVSWYQQTPGQGLQFLFEYFSETQRNKGNFPGRFSGRQFSNSRSEMNVSTLELGDSALYLCASSFVNRKETQYFGPGTRLLVL.

Worth noting for this clonotype: In this CDR3 the conserved last residue, phenylalanine or tryptophan, is missing, so a read error is likely. This sequence joins TRBV4-2 and TRBJ2-7; TRBD2 matches at 7 bases. CDR1 and CDR2 (germline): LGHNA, YNFKEQ. The CDR3 runs to 16 residues. Unmatched junction bases numbered 7, after V lost 0 bases and J lost 2 bases. CDR3 sequence (DNA): TGTGCCAGCAGCCAAGATCGGCTCCTAGCGGCCTACGAGCAGTACTGC. Translated: CASSQDRLLAAYEQYC.

This clonotype was recorded many times. The V and J genes are TRBV15 and TRBJ1-1, with no clear D. The V end was cut by 5 bases, the J end by 2 bases, with 9 bases between. CDR3 length: 13 amino acids. Germline CDR1 is LNHNV and CDR2 is YYDKDF (reference sequence). The CDR3 loop is CATSQRANTEAFF. In DNA form, the CDR3 reads TGTGCCACCAGCCAGCGGGCTAACACTGAAGCTTTCTTT.

There are many counts of this clonotype. V gene TRBV7-6 combines with J gene TRBJ2-3; 10 bases map to TRBD2. This CDR3 has 17 amino acids. V lost 2 bases and J lost 0; bases outside the gene matches: 5. The germline V gene encodes CDR1 SGHVS and CDR2 FNYEAQ. CDR3 amino acids: CASSLLGLASSTDTQYF. The CDR3 nucleotides are TGTGCCAGCAGCTTATTGGGACTAGCGAGTAGCACAGATACGCAGTATTTT.

This clonotype was observed a handful of times. The V gene is TRBV19, the J gene TRBJ2-1; D is possibly TRBD2 (5 bases). The length of the CDR3 is 13 residues. Germline V CDR1 and CDR2: LNHDA, SQIVND (reference sequence). Deletions cut 9 bases from V and 6 bases from J, with 15 bases between. CDR3 in DNA: TGTGCCAGCTCAGGCTATGGAGGCAATGAGCAGTTCTTC. This encodes CASSGYGGNEQFF.

This clonotype has a handful of counts. The chain combines TRBV6-5 with TRBJ2-2; maybe TRBD1 (6 bases). The CDR3 contains 15 residues. From germline, CDR1 is MNHEY and CDR2 SVGAGI. V was shortened by 2 bases and J by 5 bases, with 12 bases between the two germline ends. The CDR3 nucleotides read TGTGCCAGCAGTTACGGTGGGGGCCCAACCGGGGAGCTGTTTTTT. It specifies CASSYGGGPTGELFF.

Only a few counts were recorded for this clonotype. V is TRBV27 and J is TRBJ2-7; 10 positions match TRBD2. Germline V gene lookup returns CDR1 MNHEY and CDR2 SMNVEV (reference sequence). CDR3 length: 13 amino acids. V gave up 8 bases and J gave up 5 bases; unmatched junction bases: 6. CDR3 residues: CASGTSAVDEQYF. CDR3 in DNA: TGTGCCAGCGGGACTAGCGCGGTCGACGAGCAGTACTTC.

This clonotype appeared a few times. This sequence may be a read error, since a much larger clone differs from it by one base. The chain has TRBV2 and TRBJ1-1, with D uncertain. This CDR3 has 12 residues. Germline-derived CDR1 and CDR2 are SNHLY and FYNNEI. The CDR3 DNA is TGTGCCAGCAAAATGGTGATAACTGAAGCTCTCTTT. As protein: CASKMVITEALF.

This clonotype was counted ten times or more. This sequence joins TRBV28 and TRBJ2-7; TRBD2 is a possible D gene (7 bases). The CDR3 spans 14 residues. Germline assignment: CDR1 MDHEN and CDR2 SYDVKM. V was shortened by 5 bases and J by 7 bases, with 18 bases between the two germline ends. CDR3 in amino acids: CASSKGLRGGEQYF. DNA of the CDR3: TGTGCCAGCAGTAAAGGTTTAAGGGGGGGGGAGCAGTACTTC.

V is TRBV29-1 and J is TRBJ2-7, with 8 bases matching TRBD2. CDR1 is SQVTM and CDR2 is ANQGSEA in the germline V gene. V trimming: 7 bases; J trimming: 5 bases; junction bases outside the gene matches: 13. The CDR3 spans 14 residues. The CDR3 DNA reads TGCAGCGCAAGAATCTGGCGGGAGGTACACGAGCAGTACTTC. This sequence encodes CSARIWREVHEQYF.

Notes on this clonotype: Just one base apart from a much larger clone, this may be a read error. The V gene is TRBV13, the J gene TRBJ1-4, with a possible D match to TRBD1 (5 bases). V lost 0 bases, J lost 6 bases, and 11 bases lay in between. CDR3 size: 15 residues. Germline lookup yields CDR1 PRHDT and CDR2 FYEKMQ (reference sequence). The CDR3 loop is CASSLGGAPDEKLFF. The CDR3 region has the DNA TGTGCCAGCAGCTTAGGAGGGGCTCCTGATGAAAAACTGTTTTTT.

The V gene is TRBV7-8, the J gene TRBJ2-2; either TRBD1 or TRBD2 may supply D (5 bases each). The germline V and J ends were trimmed by 0 bases and 2 bases, with 10 bases remaining between them. There are 16 residues in the CDR3. Germline V gene lookup returns CDR1 SGHVS and CDR2 FQNEAQ. This CDR3 is CASSLAGAGNTGELFF. As DNA, the CDR3 is TGTGCCAGCAGCTTAGCCGGGGCGGGTAACACCGGGGAGCTGTTTTTT.

This clonotype was counted many times. For the CDR3, the DNA is TGTGCCAGCAGCTTCCCTGGGGGCAGCATCCCACGGGGTCAGCCCCAGCATTTT. Its translation is CASSFPGGSIPRGQPQHF. This chain uses TRBV6-2 or TRBV6-3 with TRBJ1-5, with D possibly TRBD1 on 6 matching bases. V shed 6 bases and J shed 6 bases, with 27 bases lying between them. This CDR3 has 18 residues. Germline CDR1 reads MNHEY; CDR2 reads SVGEGT.

On this clonotype: Being one base from a much bigger clone, this may be a read error. The chain combines TRBV2 with TRBJ2-3; tentative D call: TRBD2 (5 bases). Germline CDR1 SNHLY, CDR2 FYNNEI. The CDR3 runs to 12 residues. V gave up 6 bases and J gave up 10 bases, with 14 bases separating them. The CDR3 sequence is CASRGKEDAQYF. In DNA form, the CDR3 reads TGTGCCAGCAGGGGGAAGGAGGATGCGCAGTATTTT. The complete variable domain, with remaining parts taken from reference TRBV2 and TRBJ2-3, reads EPEVTQTPSHQVTQMGQEVILRCVPISNHLYFYWYRQILGQKVEFLVSFYNNEISEKSEIFDDQFSVERPDGSNFTLKIRSTKLEDSAMYFCASRGKEDAQYFGPGTRLTVL.